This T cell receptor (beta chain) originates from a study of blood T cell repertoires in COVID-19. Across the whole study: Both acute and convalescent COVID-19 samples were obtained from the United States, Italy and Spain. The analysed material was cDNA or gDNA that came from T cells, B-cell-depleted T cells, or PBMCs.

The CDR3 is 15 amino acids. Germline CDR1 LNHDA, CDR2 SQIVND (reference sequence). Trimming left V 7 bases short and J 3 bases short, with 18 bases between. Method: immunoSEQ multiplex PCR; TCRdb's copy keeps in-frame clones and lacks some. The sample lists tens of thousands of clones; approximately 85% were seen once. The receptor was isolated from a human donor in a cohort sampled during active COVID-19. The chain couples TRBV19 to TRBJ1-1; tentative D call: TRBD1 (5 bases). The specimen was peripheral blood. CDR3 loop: CASTPGGGRDTEAFF. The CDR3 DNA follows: TGTGCCAGTACCCCTGGGGGGGGAAGGGACACTGAAGCTTTCTTT.